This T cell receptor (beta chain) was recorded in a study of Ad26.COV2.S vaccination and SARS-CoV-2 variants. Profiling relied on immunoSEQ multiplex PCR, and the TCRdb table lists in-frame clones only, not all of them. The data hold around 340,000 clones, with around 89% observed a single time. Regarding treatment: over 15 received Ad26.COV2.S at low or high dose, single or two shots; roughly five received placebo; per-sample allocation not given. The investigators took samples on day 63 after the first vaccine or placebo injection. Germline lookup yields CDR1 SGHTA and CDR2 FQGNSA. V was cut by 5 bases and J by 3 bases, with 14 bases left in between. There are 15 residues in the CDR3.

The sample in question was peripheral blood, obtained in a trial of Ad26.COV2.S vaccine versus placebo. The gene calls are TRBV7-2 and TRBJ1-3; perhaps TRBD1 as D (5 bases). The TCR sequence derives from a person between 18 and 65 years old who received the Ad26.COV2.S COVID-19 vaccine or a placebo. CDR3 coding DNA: TGTGCCAGCAGCCTCGACCCGGGGGTTGGAAACACCATATATTTT. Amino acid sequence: CASSLDPGVGNTIYF.